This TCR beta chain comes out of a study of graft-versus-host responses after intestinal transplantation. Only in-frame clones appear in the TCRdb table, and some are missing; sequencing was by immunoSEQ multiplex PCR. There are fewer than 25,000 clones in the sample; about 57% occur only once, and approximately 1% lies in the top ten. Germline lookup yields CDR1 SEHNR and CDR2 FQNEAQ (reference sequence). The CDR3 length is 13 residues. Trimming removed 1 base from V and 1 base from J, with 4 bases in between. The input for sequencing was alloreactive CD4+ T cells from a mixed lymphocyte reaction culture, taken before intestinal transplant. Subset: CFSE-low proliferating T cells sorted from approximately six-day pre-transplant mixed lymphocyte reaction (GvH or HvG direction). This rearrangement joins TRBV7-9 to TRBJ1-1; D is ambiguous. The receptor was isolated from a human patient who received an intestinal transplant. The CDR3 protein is CASSLGQNTEAFF. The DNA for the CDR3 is TGTGCCAGCAGCTTAGGTCAGAACACTGAAGCTTTCTTT.